A single sample is the source of the 7 T cell receptor beta chains below, sequenced in a study of beta chain features in type 1 diabetes. The investigators reverse transcribed all of the isolated RNA, so they sequenced expressed TCRB transcripts. TCRdb's table, derived via immunoSEQ multiplex PCR, lists solely in-frame clones and lacks some. The profile shows around 500,000 clones, 25% to 35% of them singletons. Material: naive CD4+ T cells from blood. The receptors come from a young man in good health.

This chain uses TRBV30 with TRBJ1-1; the match to TRBD1 covers 7 bases. There are 13 residues in the CDR3. From germline, CDR1 is GTSNPN and CDR2 SVGIG (reference sequence). V lost 4 bases to trimming and J lost 4 bases; unmatched junction nucleotides: 6. The CDR3 loop is CAWTRQGGTEAFF. The CDR3 coding sequence is TGTGCCTGGACCCGACAGGGCGGCACTGAAGCTTTCTTT.

This clone was seen a few times. The chain carries TRBV5-1 and TRBJ2-7; 10 bases agree with TRBD2. Germline CDR1 SGHRS, CDR2 YFSETQ. This CDR3 has 15 amino acids. V shed 0 bases and J 5 bases; nucleotides not matched to a gene: 5. CDR3 loop: CASSLVLAGGDEQYF. The CDR3 bases are TGCGCCAGCAGCTTGGTATTAGCGGGAGGTGACGAGCAGTACTTC.

The J gene is TRBJ2-1, the V gene TRBV2; 7 nucleotides agree with TRBD2. CDR1 is SNHLY, CDR2 FYNNEI, per germline. The length of the CDR3 is 14 residues. Unmatched junction bases numbered 11, after V lost 6 bases and J lost 9 bases. CDR3 coding DNA: TGTGCCAGCAGAGGCCTAGCGGTGGGCGGTGAGCAGTTCTTC. Translated, it gives CASRGLAVGGEQFF.

This clone was counted only a few times. The genes are TRBV15 and TRBJ2-7; weak D call: TRBD1 (6 bases). The germline CDR1 and CDR2 sequences are LNHNV and YYDKDF (reference sequence). The CDR3 loop spans 18 amino acids. Trimming took off 5 bases at V and 5 bases at J, with 28 bases between the two ends. The CDR3 spells CATSPEGWGRPVPHEQYF. CDR3 coding DNA: TGTGCCACCAGCCCCGAGGGGTGGGGGCGCCCAGTCCCCCACGAGCAGTACTTC.

The chain couples TRBV5-4 to TRBJ1-2, with a possible D match to TRBD1 (5 bases). Per germline, CDR1 SGHNT and CDR2 YYREEE (reference sequence). The V and J ends lost 4 bases and 8 bases respectively, with 15 bases between them. The CDR3 sequence is 13 residues long. The CDR3 sequence: CASSEDSRRGYTF. The CDR3 DNA follows: TGTGCCAGCAGCGAAGACAGTCGGCGCGGCTACACCTTC. The complete variable domain, with remaining parts taken from reference TRBV5-4 and TRBJ1-2, reads ETGVTQSPTHLIKTRGQQVTLRCSSQSGHNTVSWYQQALGQGPQFIFQYYREEENGRGNFPPRFSGLQFPNYSSELNVNALELDDSALYLCASSEDSRRGYTFGSGTRLTVV.

Only a few counts were recorded for this clone. This sequence joins TRBV5-1 and TRBJ2-5, with TRBD1 identical over 9 bases. Germline V gene lookup returns CDR1 SGHRS and CDR2 YFSETQ. V lost 4 bases and J lost 7; bases outside the gene matches: 8. The CDR3 sequence is 14 residues long. The CDR3 region is CASSPGQGVRTQYF. In nucleotides, the CDR3 is TGCGCCAGCAGCCCGGGACAGGGCGTGCGGACCCAGTACTTC.

The gene calls are TRBV30 and TRBJ2-1; 7 positions agree with TRBD2. This CDR3 spans 13 amino acids. From germline, CDR1 is GTSNPN and CDR2 SVGIG (reference sequence). After removal of 1 base from V and 9 bases from J, the junction contained 6 bases not matched to a gene. CDR3 sequence reads: CAWSEMRESEQFF. The CDR3 DNA follows: TGTGCCTGGAGTGAGATGCGGGAGAGTGAGCAGTTCTTC.